This T cell receptor (beta chain) was profiled in a study of shared clonotypes between healthy human individuals. Study-level background: With ages of 18 to 49, the donors were a couple of women and a few men.

As concerns this clone: Its antigen is still unknown.

Donors were healthy HIV-negative adults without recently reported acute infections or vaccinations. Study-wide points: Blood was the only sampled material, and tissue repertoires likely differ. Between a handful of donors, naive CD4 clonotypes were shared at a level of approximately 5%.

The assay was immunoSEQ multiplex PCR, and TCRdb's table has in-frame clones only and misses some. The table has approximately 1,000,000 clones, about 80% seen once. This CDR3 is 14 amino acids long. CDR1 is MNHEY and CDR2 is SVGAGI in the germline V gene. The V and J ends lost 2 bases and 1 base respectively, with 8 bases between them. This TCR derives from a man younger than 30 in good health. Some clones in this sample may be carry-over from other donors' samples. Sequencing was performed on memory CD4+ T cells from PBMCs. Subset meaning: CD45RA-negative fraction. The chain combines TRBV6-5 with TRBJ1-1; D is unresolved. The chain's CDR3 is CASSYEIGNTEAFF. The DNA for the CDR3 is TGTGCCAGCAGTTACGAGATCGGGAACACTGAAGCTTTCTTT.